This record looks at one T cell receptor beta chain sequence and its context. The sample is drawn from a study of T cells in Graves' hyperthyroidism and ophthalmopathy. RNA transcripts provided the source from which TCR beta CDR3 regions were amplified. Primed by the HTBI set, a first-round RT-PCR was run on the TCR CDR3. TCRdb reanalysed the multiplex PCR reads using MiXCR and keeps one entry per CDR3 protein. The sample includes under 350,000 distinct CDR3 sequences, around 23% of them seen just once. A patient was excluded if there was uncontrolled infection, other autoimmune disease, pregnancy or lactation. The source of this sequence is a woman between 50 and 59 years old with Graves' hyperthyroidism. Sequencing used blood.

The CDR3: CASSFPKRLGAKSPLHF. CDR3 sequence (DNA): TGTGCCAGCAGTTTCCCCAAAAGACTCGGCGCTAAGTCACCCCTCCACTTT. The rearrangement links TRBV12-3 or TRBV12-4 to TRBJ1-6; D not resolved. The CDR3 totals 17 residues. V was clipped by 3 bases and J by 10 bases, with 22 bases between them.